This TCR beta chain is drawn from a study of regulatory T cells in long-lasting Graves disease. The time point is: newly diagnosed GD, antithyroid drugs for less than 3 months. The TCR library was made from RNA extracted from PBMCs. The CDR3 loop spans 15 amino acids. After removal of 5 bases from V and 3 bases from J, the junction contained 5 bases not matched to a gene. Germline lookup yields CDR1 SGHVS and CDR2 FQNEAQ. Through Arm-PCR of CDR3 regions and iRepertoire HTBI primers, TCR beta libraries were built. TCRdb itself ran the multiplex PCR reads through MiXCR, one entry per CDR3 protein. The data show roughly 440,000 distinct CDR3 sequences, about a sixth seen once. The same sample was also studied in work on T cells in Graves' hyperthyroidism and ophthalmopathy.

The TCR comes from a woman under 30 with Graves disease. The V call is TRBV7-8, the J call TRBJ2-7, with 12 bases fitting TRBD2. The sequences come from peripheral blood mononuclear cells (PBMCs), collected at new diagnosis, from a patient treated with antithyroid drugs. CDR3 coding DNA: TGTGCCAGCAGCCACGGACTAGCGGGAAGCTACGAGCAGTACTTC. Residues: CASSHGLAGSYEQYF.